This T cell receptor beta chain stems from a study of blood T cell repertoires in COVID-19. Looking at the study overall: Italy, Spain and the United States were the sources of the convalescent and acute COVID-19 samples.

Measured with immunoSEQ multiplex PCR; TCRdb has only the in-frame clones, and not every one. There are approximately 250,000 clones in the sample; 86% occur only once, and 2.2% lies in the top ten. Looked up from germline, CDR1 is SEHNR and CDR2 is FQNEAQ (reference sequence). V gave up 5 bases and J gave up 2 bases, with 13 bases separating them. The CDR3 runs 15 residues. The sample comprised peripheral blood. The chain links TRBV7-9 to TRBJ1-5, with a tentative D call TRBD1 (6 bases). This sequence originates from a man aged 30-40 years who had recovered from COVID-19. The DNA of the CDR3 is TGTGCCAGCAGCCTCGGGACAACACGCAATCAGCCCCAGCATTTT. Translated: CASSLGTTRNQPQHF.